These T cell receptor beta chains were read from a single sample in a study of post-analysis software for immune sequencing data. Each CDR3 protein is one row after TCRdb ran MiXCR on the PCR reads. The sample shows 700,000 to 900,000 distinct CDR3 sequences, more than 45% of them seen only once. Specimen: blood. These receptors all come from a girl aged 10-17 years with multiple sclerosis. Both conserved end residues are trimmed from each CDR3. The order of the fields is V gene, CDR3 protein.

>TRBV3-1
ASSQERDRGYEQY
>TRBV20-1
SALGLAGGTPTYNEQF
>TRBV13
ASSVGRGKMSEQF
>TRBV18
ASSPGQNTEAF
>TRBV6-5
ASSPWTSGTYEQY
>TRBV4-3
ASSQDTEGGYEQY
>TRBV20-1
SARPSGGYIQY
>TRBV29-1
SVEDPWRETETQY
>TRBV20-1
SARDLRTEHYNEQF
>TRBV7-9
ASSSPGPYNEQF
>TRBV7-9
ASSLVQGAKNEQF
>TRBV12-3/TRBV12-4
ASSGRSASNEKLF
>TRBV20-1
SAMPETGMILAFYEQY
>TRBV6-2/TRBV6-3
ATGQPTSYEQY
>TRBV10-3
ASTDSEDTQY
>TRBV5-6
ASSLSGTTYEQY
>TRBV20-1
SAWGREAKNIQY
>TRBV20-1
SASWTGYNQPQH
>TRBV29-1
SVETGGGFYGYT
>TRBV12-3/TRBV12-4
ASSRPPTYTEAF
>TRBV7-9
ASILSFSSVSSYNEQF
>TRBV7-2
ASSLVSPPGADTQY
>TRBV15
ATSRAAGDTQY
>TRBV7-9
ASSSDGFYNEQF
>TRBV30
AYLQGLGETQY
>TRBV12-3/TRBV12-4
ASTLAGAGGYT
>TRBV3-1
ASSGRTALETQY
>TRBV10-3
AISDPGSGYGYT
>TRBV29-1
SVARGIGDGYT
>TRBV6-6
ASRKTIEDYNEQF
>TRBV27
ASKGQAGSNEQF